The rows below give T cell receptor beta chains drawn from one sample of a study of human thymus T cells. The assay was immunoSEQ multiplex PCR, and TCRdb's table has in-frame clones only and misses some. The table shows about 60,000 clones, with approximately 93% occurring only once. Sequenced input: blood. Receptors were obtained from a boy less than two years old with a congenital heart defect but otherwise immunologically healthy. The conserved cysteine and the conserved F or W are not part of the CDR3 here. Rows may omit the clone size; those that give it use once, few, many or a size class.

j_call	clone_size	v_call	cdr3_aa
TRBJ2-3	NA	TRBV27	ASSSGTTDTQY
TRBJ1-2	NA	TRBV5-6	ASSVRGVPTISYT
TRBJ2-7	NA	TRBV30	AVESNRAPRAGVYEQY
TRBJ2-3	once	TRBV7-9	ASSLVTGGKDTQY
TRBJ1-6	NA	TRBV30	AWFSGTGFSGNSPLH
TRBJ1-2	once	TRBV5-1	ASSSQANYGYT
TRBJ2-1	NA	TRBV7-2	ASSLVRGKDEQF
TRBJ2-1	NA	TRBV11-1	ASSLRDTYNEQF
TRBJ2-1	once	TRBV9	ASSVAGGPYNEQF
TRBJ2-3	NA	TRBV28	ASSLDRDTQY
TRBJ2-5	NA	TRBV19	ASSTRQGLETQY
TRBJ2-7	NA	TRBV28	ASRMGAFSGPYEQY
TRBJ2-7	NA	TRBV11-3	ASSLGGEKGTEQY
TRBJ2-5	NA	TRBV7-2	ASSLVGDRGETQY
TRBJ2-7	NA	TRBV2	ASTETGRYDSYEQY
TRBJ1-6	NA	TRBV5-5	ASSYSVTGLNSPLH
TRBJ1-1	few	TRBV5-4	ASSLQGNTEAF
TRBJ2-7	NA	TRBV11-2	ASSLRSPAGEQY
TRBJ1-1	once	TRBV5-4	ASSVRGNTEAF
TRBJ1-1	NA	TRBV2	ASILQQGLNTEAF
TRBJ2-3	NA	TRBV11-3	ASSLGPSGVPDTQY
TRBJ2-1	NA	TRBV5-1	ASSPGTGNEQF
TRBJ2-7	NA	TRBV10-3	AISESDRLTYEQY
TRBJ2-6	NA	TRBV7-2	ASSLESVQSSGANVLT
TRBJ2-2	NA	TRBV11-1	ASSLAQNTGELF
TRBJ1-5	NA	TRBV6-4	ASTTGEGNQPQH
TRBJ1-2	NA	TRBV5-6	ASSLGLEVYGYT
TRBJ2-1	NA	TRBV6-1	ASSERWGEGQVGYNEQF
TRBJ1-2	NA	TRBV25-1	ASSARDRDRYGYT
TRBJ1-5	few	TRBV27	ASSTGVSNQPQH
TRBJ1-2	NA	TRBV27	ASARVRGQNGYT
TRBJ1-2	once	TRBV11-2	ASSPRTPNYGYT
TRBJ2-7	NA	TRBV5-6	ASSPGTFISYEQY
TRBJ1-2	NA	TRBV30	AWSQGGYGYT
TRBJ2-3	NA	TRBV18	ASSAPGLAGDTQY
TRBJ1-5	NA	TRBV7-2	ASSLAPDQPQH
TRBJ1-1	NA	TRBV5-5	ASGRSWGDTEAF
TRBJ2-7	NA	TRBV6-1	ASSEEGDSGYEQY
TRBJ1-5	NA	TRBV6-1	ASSDFTGKGPQH